This T cell receptor (beta chain) originates from a study of blood T cells in healthy people across ages. Points from the study as a whole: The study regarded diversity estimates from one million T cells as underestimates.

Comment on this clonotype: Its antigen is not known.

CDR3 length: 15 residues. The V gene lost 2 bases and the J gene lost 12 bases, with 17 bases spanning the gap. Germline-derived CDR1 and CDR2 are MNHEY and SVGEGT. Then a second PCR, running roughly 7 to 11 cycles, was carried out with a sample-barcoded 5' primer and a J-beta primer mix. A template-switch adaptor that had 12 random nucleotides put a tag on each cDNA molecule. A single record per CDR3 protein comes from TCRdb applying MiXCR to the 5' RACE reads. The data show roughly 1.5 million distinct CDR3 sequences, approximately 39% seen once. There were healthy Caucasian individuals from Russia, aged roughly 6 to 90, serving as donors.

The clonotype originates from a woman aged 18 to 35 in good health. Source material: blood. The chain joins TRBV6-2 or TRBV6-3 to TRBJ1-6; D may be TRBD1 (5 bases). The CDR3 region is CASSYPPVGREPLHF. The CDR3 region has the DNA TGTGCCAGCAGTTACCCACCGGTGGGACGTGAACCCCTCCACTTT.